These 28 T cell receptor beta chains were sequenced from one sample in a study of Tregs in tolerant kidney transplant recipients. Profiled with immunoSEQ multiplex PCR; TCRdb holds only in-frame clones, not every one. The sample totals approximately 35,000 clones; its top ten clones hold approximately 7.3%. Sequencing was performed on CD8+ T cells from blood, taken before the transplant. These receptors came from a human donor who received a combined kidney and bone marrow transplant.

Notes on this clone: The DNA ends 3 residues before the CDR3 does, and the rest of the CDR3 is filled in from the germline J gene. The chain combines TRBV2 with TRBJ1-2, with TRBD1 identical over 7 bases. CDR3 length: 17 residues. CDR1 SNHLY and CDR2 FYNNEI come from the germline V gene. With V trimmed by 3 bases and J by 7 bases, 17 bases remained unmatched. CDR3 DNA, as far as it was read: TGTGCCAGCAGTGAGGCGAGAGAGGGGGCGCAAGGTCCTGGC. It codes for CASSEAREGAQGPG. The entire CDR3 reads CASSEAREGAQGPGYTF.

About this clone: The CDR3 end falls 3 residues outside the read, so it is completed with the germline J gene. The rearrangement links TRBV7-9 to TRBJ1-2; D is perhaps TRBD1 (6 bases). The CDR3 extends over 13 amino acids. Germline V gene data show CDR1 as SEHNR and CDR2 as FQNEAQ (reference sequence). The CDR3 sequence is CASSTWAGAGYTF. The covered CDR3 bases are TGTGCCAGCAGCACCTGGGCAGGGGCGGGC. The whole variable domain, filled in from reference TRBV7-9 and TRBJ1-2, reads DTGVSQNPRHKITKRGQNVTFRCDPISEHNRLYWYRQTLGQGPEFLTYFQNEAQLEKSRLLSDRFSAERPKGSFSTLEIQRTEQGDSAMYLCASSTWAGAGYTFGSGTRLTVV.

As to this clone: The CDR3 goes on 3 residues after the read ends, and that part is filled in from the germline J gene. This chain uses TRBV5-1 with TRBJ1-2; 7 nucleotides agree with TRBD1. Germline assignment: CDR1 SGHRS and CDR2 YFSETQ. Unmatched junction bases numbered 11, after V lost 0 bases and J lost 3 bases. This CDR3 has 17 residues. The chain's CDR3 is CASSLEVAAGGDYGYTF. The CDR3 bases that were read are TGCGCCAGCAGCTTGGAGGTCGCGGCAGGGGGTGACTATGGC. The complete variable domain, with remaining parts taken from reference TRBV5-1 and TRBJ1-2, reads KAGVTQTPRYLIKTRGQQVTLSCSPISGHRSVSWYQQTPGQGLQFLFEYFSETQRNKGNFPGRFSGRQFSNSRSEMNVSTLELGDSALYLCASSLEVAAGGDYGYTFGSGTRLTVV.

In the case of this clone: The CDR3 extends 3 residues past the end of the read, so its final part is completed from the germline J gene. The V and J genes are TRBV7-6 and TRBJ2-2, with TRBD2 identical over 7 bases. Germline V lookup: CDR1 SGHVS, CDR2 FNYEAQ. The ends lost 1 base at V and 2 bases at J; junction bases unmatched: 4. This CDR3 spans 16 amino acids. The sequenced part of the CDR3 DNA is TGTGCCAGCAGCTTAGACCCGGGACTAAACACCGGGGAG. Translating gives CASSLDPGLNTGE. The full CDR3 is CASSLDPGLNTGELFF. The whole variable domain, remainder taken from reference TRBV7-6 and TRBJ2-2, is GAGVSQSPRYKVTKRGQDVALRCDPISGHVSLYWYRQALGQGPEFLTYFNYEAQQDKSGLPNDRFSAERPEGSISTLTIQRTEQRDSAMYRCASSLDPGLNTGELFFGEGSRLTVL.

On this clone itself: The read finishes 3 residues shy of the CDR3 end, and the germline J gene is used to complete it. This chain joins TRBV30 and TRBJ2-7; perhaps TRBD1 as D (6 bases). CDR1 and CDR2 from the germline V gene are GTSNPN and SVGIG (reference sequence). Trimming removed 5 bases from V and 5 bases from J, with 22 bases in between. The CDR3 is made up of 15 amino acids. The DNA read from the CDR3 is TGTGCCTGGGGCGTCTTGGCGTACAGGGTCCACGAG. This encodes CAWGVLAYRVHE. The entire CDR3 protein is CAWGVLAYRVHEQYF.

Details on this clone: The sequence runs out 3 residues before the end of the CDR3; the remainder is reconstructed from the germline J gene. The chain combines TRBV20-1 with TRBJ2-1, with 13 bases identical to TRBD2. Germline CDR1 is DFQATT and CDR2 is SNEGSKA (reference sequence). The CDR3 has 19 amino acids. J lost 8 bases, V lost 0 bases, and 16 bases had no gene match. CDR3 DNA, as far as it was read: TGCAGTGCTAGAGATGTGGACAGTCCACTAGCGGGAGGGCGCGATGAG. Residues: CSARDVDSPLAGGRDE. In full, the CDR3 reads CSARDVDSPLAGGRDEQFF.

Comments on this clone: Read data end 3 residues before the CDR3 end; the end is taken from the germline J gene. The chain joins TRBV29-1 to TRBJ1-2; 7 nucleotides agree with TRBD1. Germline lookup yields CDR1 SQVTM and CDR2 ANQGSEA. V gave up 4 bases and J gave up 7 bases; unmatched junction bases: 6. The CDR3 is 12 amino acids. This chain's CDR3 is CSVASTGFGYTF. Partial CDR3 DNA: TGCAGCGTTGCCTCGACAGGGTTTGGC.

About this clone: The DNA ends 3 residues before the CDR3 does, and the rest of the CDR3 is filled in from the germline J gene. This chain connects TRBV7-9 to TRBJ1-4, with D uncertain. The CDR3 consists of 15 residues. Deletions cut 5 bases from V and 8 bases from J, with 18 bases between. Germline CDR1 SEHNR, CDR2 FQNEAQ (reference sequence). The sequenced CDR3 bases are TGTGCCAGCAGCACCCACGGGCCTCAGCGGGAAAAA. This encodes CASSTHGPQREK. The CDR3, in full, reads CASSTHGPQREKLFF.

On this clone: From the germline J gene comes the end of the CDR3, since the read stops 3 residues before it. The genes are TRBV23-1 and TRBJ2-7, with D possibly being TRBD2 (6 bases). TRBV23-1 is placed among ORFs of uncertain function. V was clipped by 7 bases and J by 3 bases, with 16 bases between them. The CDR3 extends over 14 amino acids. The CDR3 reads CASNYRDSLYEQYF. The sequenced CDR3 bases are TGCGCCAGCAACTACCGGGACTCCCTCTACGAG.

CDR3 protein: CASSPRDRPPYEQYF. Incomplete CDR3 DNA: TGTGCCAGCTCACCCAGGGACAGGCCTCCCTACGAG. J is TRBJ2-7 and V is TRBV18; TRBD1 aligns across 8 bases. The CDR3 end is not reached by the read, which stops 3 residues before it; the germline J gene fills it in. The V segment lost 3 bases and the J segment 2 bases; nucleotides outside the gene matches: 6. There are 15 residues in the CDR3. Germline loops: CDR1 KGHSH, CDR2 LQKENI.

In regard to this clone: The DNA ends 3 residues before the CDR3 does, and the rest of the CDR3 is filled in from the germline J gene. The V and J genes are TRBV5-6 and TRBJ2-7; D remains unclear. Germline CDR1 SGHDT, CDR2 YYEEEE. Between the trimmed V and J ends, which lost 2 bases and 4 bases, there was a span of 10 bases. The CDR3 contains 13 residues. The CDR3 reads CASSLQLPYEQYF. The CDR3 bases that were read are TGTGCCAGCAGCTTACAGCTTCCTTACGAG.

Of note for this clone: The read finishes 3 residues shy of the CDR3 end, and the germline J gene is used to complete it. This rearrangement joins TRBV29-1 to TRBJ2-1, with 12 bases that match TRBD2. J gave up 7 bases and V 6 bases, and 7 bases lay outside the gene matches. This CDR3 comprises 14 residues. Germline V CDR1 and CDR2: SQVTM, ANQGSEA. This CDR3 is CSVAGLAGRNEQFF. The part of the CDR3 DNA that was read is TGCAGCGTCGCAGGACTAGCGGGACGGAATGAG.

On this clone: The CDR3 is cut off 3 residues early in the read; its end comes from the germline J gene. The chain recombines TRBV6-2 or TRBV6-3 with TRBJ2-1; D possibly matches TRBD1 or TRBD2 (5 bases each). Trimming removed 4 bases from V and 7 bases from J, with 17 bases in between. This CDR3 is 15 amino acids long. Germline V gene data show CDR1 as MNHEY and CDR2 as SVGEGT. Incomplete CDR3 DNA: TGTGCCAGCAGTTCCCCTCCCAGAGGGGAAAATGAG. Translation: CASSSPPRGENE. The whole CDR3 protein reads CASSSPPRGENEQFF.

A remark on this clone: The read stops 3 residues short of the end of the CDR3; the missing end is completed from the germline J gene. The chain is built from TRBV20-1 and TRBJ1-2; 9 bases agree with TRBD1. The CDR3 contains 13 residues. From germline, CDR1 is DFQATT and CDR2 SNEGSKA (reference sequence). The junction had 6 bases not matched to a gene; V was cut back by 3 bases and J by 7 bases. The CDR3 spells CSASGRDRVGYTF. The sequenced CDR3 bases are TGCAGTGCTAGCGGTCGGGACAGGGTTGGC.

Concerning this clone itself: The read terminates 3 residues before the CDR3 end, so the remaining end is supplied by the germline J gene. This chain joins TRBV14 and TRBJ2-7; 8 nucleotides match TRBD2. CDR1 is SGHDN and CDR2 is FVKESK in the germline V gene. CDR3 length: 17 residues. The V gene end was trimmed by 1 base and the J gene end by 1 base; junction bases not matched to a gene: 9. The CDR3 DNA, read in part, is TGTGCCAGCAGCCAAGCTGGATGGGGACTAGGGTCCTACGAG. It translates to CASSQAGWGLGSYE. The entire CDR3 protein is CASSQAGWGLGSYEQYF.

Worth noting for this clone: The read falls 3 residues short of the CDR3 end, and the missing part is taken from the germline J gene. The chain is built from TRBV6-7 and TRBJ1-1; possible D gene TRBD1, 6 bases. TRBV6-7 is an open reading frame whose function is uncertain. The CDR3 has 13 amino acids. Trimming cost V 5 bases and J 4 bases, with 11 bases left between them. The sequenced part of the CDR3 DNA is TGTGCCAGCAGTCCGTCACAGGGCACTGAA. It codes for CASSPSQGTE. The complete CDR3 sequence is CASSPSQGTEAFF.

Details on this clone: Coverage ceases 3 residues before the CDR3 finishes, and the germline J gene fills in the end. This rearrangement joins TRBV7-6 to TRBJ2-1, with D unclear. Germline values: CDR1 SGHVS, CDR2 FNYEAQ. Trimming took off 5 bases at V and 1 base at J, with 12 bases between the two ends. This CDR3 has 15 amino acids. The covered CDR3 bases are TGTGCCAGCAGCCCCCTCACGGGTTCCTACAATGAG. Protein: CASSPLTGSYNE. The entire CDR3 protein is CASSPLTGSYNEQFF. Full variable domain (rest looked up from reference TRBV7-6 and TRBJ2-1): GAGVSQSPRYKVTKRGQDVALRCDPISGHVSLYWYRQALGQGPEFLTYFNYEAQQDKSGLPNDRFSAERPEGSISTLTIQRTEQRDSAMYRCASSPLTGSYNEQFFGPGTRLTVL.

As to this clone: The read comes to an end 3 residues before the CDR3 does, leaving the germline J gene to fill in the end. This chain links TRBV2 with TRBJ2-3; possibly TRBD2 for D (6 bases). In germline, CDR1 is SNHLY, CDR2 FYNNEI. This CDR3 spans 15 amino acids. Deletions cut 6 bases from V and 5 bases from J, with 18 bases between. The part of the CDR3 DNA that was read is TGTGCCAGCAGCCTCTTAGGAGGGCCGGTAGATACG. Protein: CASSLLGGPVDT. In full, the CDR3 reads CASSLLGGPVDTQYF.

To note about this clone: The CDR3 goes on 3 residues after the read ends, and that part is filled in from the germline J gene. The V and J genes are TRBV29-1 and TRBJ1-2; D gene ambiguous. Germline-derived CDR1 and CDR2 are SQVTM and ANQGSEA. V lost 7 bases, J lost 2 bases, and 8 bases lay in between. This CDR3 spans 11 amino acids. The CDR3 region is CSAVLNYGYTF. The CDR3 DNA, read in part, is TGCAGCGCCGTGTTAAACTATGGC.

For this clone: Read data end 3 residues before the CDR3 end; the end is taken from the germline J gene. This sequence joins TRBV7-6 and TRBJ1-1; a weak D match, TRBD1 (5 bases). The V end was cut by 5 bases, the J end by 2 bases, with 12 bases between. From germline, CDR1 is SGHVS and CDR2 FNYEAQ. This CDR3 contains 14 residues. The CDR3 protein is CASSQGRGNTEAFF. CDR3 bases read: TGTGCCAGCAGCCAAGGGAGGGGTAACACTGAA.

Concerning this clone: The CDR3 end falls 3 residues outside the read, so it is completed with the germline J gene. The chain combines TRBV7-2 with TRBJ1-5; unclear D gene. The germline V and J ends were trimmed by 1 base and 3 bases, with 7 bases remaining between them. Per germline, CDR1 SGHTA and CDR2 FQGNSA. The CDR3 spans 14 residues. CDR3: CASSLGQFNQPQHF. CDR3 bases read: TGTGCCAGCAGCTTAGGGCAGTTCAATCAGCCC.

Notes on this clone: The CDR3 end lies 3 residues beyond the end of the read and is filled in from the germline J gene. This chain connects TRBV13 to TRBJ1-5; 8 positions agree with TRBD1. CDR1 and CDR2 (germline): PRHDT, FYEKMQ (reference sequence). V dropped 0 bases and J dropped 7; count of bases not matched to a gene: 2. CDR3 length: 14 residues. CDR3 sequence: CASSLGQGAQPQHF. The covered CDR3 bases are TGTGCCAGCAGCTTAGGTCAGGGGGCCCAGCCC.

Worth noting for this clone: The CDR3 goes on 3 residues after the read ends, and that part is filled in from the germline J gene. The V and J genes are TRBV2 and TRBJ2-2; 7 positions agree with TRBD2. The V segment lost 10 bases and the J segment 2 bases; nucleotides outside the gene matches: 7. CDR1 and CDR2 (germline): SNHLY, FYNNEI. This CDR3 contains 14 residues. The CDR3 bases that were read are TGTGCCACACCGGGACTACCCAACACCGGGGAG. Its protein is CATPGLPNTGE. From start to end, the CDR3 is CATPGLPNTGELFF.

Concerning this clone: Coverage ceases 3 residues before the CDR3 finishes, and the germline J gene fills in the end. This chain uses TRBV19 with TRBJ1-4, with 8 bases identical to TRBD1. The junction had 5 bases not matched to a gene; V was cut back by 6 bases and J by 8 bases. Germline V gives CDR1 LNHDA, CDR2 SQIVND (reference sequence). The CDR3 loop spans 13 amino acids. CDR3 region: CASRPWTGEKLFF. The sequenced part of the CDR3 DNA is TGTGCCAGTAGACCCTGGACAGGGGAAAAA. The variable domain in full, with the rest retrieved from reference TRBV19 and TRBJ1-4, is DGGITQSPKYLFRKEGQNVTLSCEQNLNHDAMYWYRQDPGQGLRLIYYSQIVNDFQKGDIAEGYSVSREKKESFPLTVTSAQKNPTAFYLCASRPWTGEKLFFGSGTQLSVL.

In the case of this clone: The CDR3 goes on 3 residues after the read ends, and that part is filled in from the germline J gene. The genes are TRBV5-6 and TRBJ2-4; 7 positions agree with TRBD1. The trim removed 3 bases at V and 7 bases at J, leaving 7 bases unmatched. The CDR3 sequence is 14 residues long. Germline CDR1 and CDR2: SGHDT and YYEEEE. The CDR3 is CASSSGTASNIQYF. The sequenced part of the CDR3 DNA is TGTGCCAGCAGCTCCGGGACAGCTTCGAACATT.

Notes on this clone: The read falls 3 residues short of the CDR3 end, and the missing part is taken from the germline J gene. The chain recombines TRBV14 with TRBJ2-7, with D possibly being TRBD1 or TRBD2 (5 bases each). This CDR3 comprises 13 residues. V lost 5 bases and J 5 bases, leaving 13 bases between the germline ends. Germline assignment: CDR1 SGHDN and CDR2 FVKESK. The CDR3 spells CASSMRGGDEQYF. The DNA read from the CDR3 is TGTGCCAGCAGCATGAGGGGCGGCGACGAG.

A remark on this clone: The read ends 3 residues before the CDR3 terminus; that terminus is restored from the germline J gene. The rearrangement links TRBV20-1 to TRBJ2-7; TRBD1 matches 9 bases. Trimming removed 3 bases from V and 4 bases from J; junction bases left unmatched: 7. From germline, CDR1 is DFQATT and CDR2 SNEGSKA (reference sequence). The CDR3 runs 14 residues. The covered CDR3 bases are TGCAGTGCTAGCGGTCGGGACAGGGCTTACGAG. It specifies CSASGRDRAYE. The whole CDR3 sequence reads CSASGRDRAYEQYF.

In the case of this clone: The read terminates 3 residues ahead of where the CDR3 ends, so the germline J gene completes it. The rearrangement links TRBV19 to TRBJ2-7; possibly TRBD2 for D (6 bases). Germline CDR1 is LNHDA and CDR2 is SQIVND (reference sequence). V dropped 5 bases and J dropped 6 bases, with 20 bases sitting between them. CDR3 size: 15 residues. The covered CDR3 bases are TGTGCCAGTAGTCCCCTGCCGGGGGTGGGTAGCGAG. Encoded protein: CASSPLPGVGSE. The entire CDR3 reads CASSPLPGVGSEQYF.